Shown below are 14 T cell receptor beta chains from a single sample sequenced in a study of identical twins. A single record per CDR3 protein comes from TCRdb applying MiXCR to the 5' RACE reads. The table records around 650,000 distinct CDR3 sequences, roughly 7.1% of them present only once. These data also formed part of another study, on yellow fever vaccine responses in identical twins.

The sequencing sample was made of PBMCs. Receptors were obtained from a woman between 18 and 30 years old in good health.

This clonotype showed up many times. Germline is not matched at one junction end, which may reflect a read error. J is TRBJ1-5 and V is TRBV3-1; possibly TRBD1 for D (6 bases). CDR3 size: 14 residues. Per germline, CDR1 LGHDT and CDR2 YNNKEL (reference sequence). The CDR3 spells CASSQGGGNQPQHF. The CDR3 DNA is TGCGCCAGCAGCCAAGGAGGGGGGAATCAGCCCCAGCATTTT.

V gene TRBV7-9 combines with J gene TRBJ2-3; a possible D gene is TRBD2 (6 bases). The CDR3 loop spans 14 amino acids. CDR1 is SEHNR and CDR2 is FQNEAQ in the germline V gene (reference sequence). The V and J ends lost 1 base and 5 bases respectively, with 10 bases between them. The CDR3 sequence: CASSLGEAGDTQYF. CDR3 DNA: TGTGCCAGCAGCTTAGGTGAAGCGGGAGATACGCAGTATTTT.

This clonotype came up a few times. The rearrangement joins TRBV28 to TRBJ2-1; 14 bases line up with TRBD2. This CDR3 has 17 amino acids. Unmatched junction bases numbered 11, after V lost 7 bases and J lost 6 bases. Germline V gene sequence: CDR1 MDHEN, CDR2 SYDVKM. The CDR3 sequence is CASTAAGGTSGGNEQFF. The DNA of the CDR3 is TGTGCCAGCACCGCCGCCGGGGGGACTAGCGGGGGCAATGAGCAGTTCTTC. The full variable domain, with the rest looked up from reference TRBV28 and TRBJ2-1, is DVKVTQSSRYLVKRTGEKVFLECVQDMDHENMFWYRQDPGLGLRLIYFSYDVKMKEKGDIPEGYSVSREKKERFSLILESASTNQTSMYLCASTAAGGTSGGNEQFFGPGTRLTVL.

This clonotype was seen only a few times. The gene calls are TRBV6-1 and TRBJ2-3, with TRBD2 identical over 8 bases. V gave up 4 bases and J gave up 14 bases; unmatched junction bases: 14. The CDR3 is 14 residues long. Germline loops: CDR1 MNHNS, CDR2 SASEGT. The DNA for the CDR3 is TGTGCCAGCAGTGGTGGGAGTAGCGGGATGAGTATGTATTTT. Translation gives CASSGGSSGMSMYF.

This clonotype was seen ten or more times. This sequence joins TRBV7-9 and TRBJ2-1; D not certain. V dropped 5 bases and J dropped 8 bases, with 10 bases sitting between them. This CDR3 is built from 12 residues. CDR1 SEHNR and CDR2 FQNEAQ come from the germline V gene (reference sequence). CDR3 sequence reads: CASSLLADEQFF. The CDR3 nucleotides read TGTGCCAGCAGCCTGTTAGCAGATGAGCAGTTCTTC.

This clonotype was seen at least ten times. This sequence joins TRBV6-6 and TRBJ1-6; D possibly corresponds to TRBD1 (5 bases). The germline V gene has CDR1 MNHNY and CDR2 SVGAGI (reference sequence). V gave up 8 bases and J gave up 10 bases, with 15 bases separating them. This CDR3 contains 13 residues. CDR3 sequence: CASGPARGSPLHF. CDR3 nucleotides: TGTGCCAGCGGTCCTGCGAGGGGATCACCCCTCCACTTT.

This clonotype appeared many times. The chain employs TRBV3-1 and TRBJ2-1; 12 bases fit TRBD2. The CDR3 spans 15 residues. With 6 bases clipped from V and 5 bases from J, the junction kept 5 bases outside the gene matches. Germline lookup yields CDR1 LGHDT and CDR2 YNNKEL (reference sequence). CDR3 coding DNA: TGTGCCAGCAGACTAGCGGGAGGACCAAACAATGAGCAGTTCTTC. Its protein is CASRLAGGPNNEQFF.

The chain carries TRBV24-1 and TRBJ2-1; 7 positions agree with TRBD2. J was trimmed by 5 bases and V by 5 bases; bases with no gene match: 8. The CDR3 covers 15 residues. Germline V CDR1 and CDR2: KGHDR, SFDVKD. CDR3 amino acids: CATSAASGYNNEQFF. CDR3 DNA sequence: TGTGCCACCAGTGCTGCTAGCGGATACAACAATGAGCAGTTCTTC.

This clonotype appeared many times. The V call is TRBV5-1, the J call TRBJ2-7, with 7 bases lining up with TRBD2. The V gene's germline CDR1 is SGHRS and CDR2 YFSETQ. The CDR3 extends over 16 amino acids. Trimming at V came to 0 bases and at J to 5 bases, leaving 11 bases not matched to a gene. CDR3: CASSLGEGTPVDEQYV. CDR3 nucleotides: TGCGCCAGCAGCTTGGGGGAGGGGACCCCTGTGGACGAGCAGTACGTC.

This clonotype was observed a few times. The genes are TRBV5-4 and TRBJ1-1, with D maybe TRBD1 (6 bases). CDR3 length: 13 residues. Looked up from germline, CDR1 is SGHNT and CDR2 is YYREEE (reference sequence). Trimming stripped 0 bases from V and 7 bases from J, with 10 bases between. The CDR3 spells CASSLVVDSEAFF. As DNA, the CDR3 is TGTGCCAGCAGCTTGGTGGTGGACAGTGAAGCTTTCTTT.

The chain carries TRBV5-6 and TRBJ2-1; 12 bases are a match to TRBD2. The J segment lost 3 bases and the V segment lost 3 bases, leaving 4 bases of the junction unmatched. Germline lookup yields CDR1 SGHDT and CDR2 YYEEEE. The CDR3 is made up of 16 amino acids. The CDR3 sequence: CASSSGLAGIYNEQFF. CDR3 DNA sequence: TGTGCCAGCAGCTCCGGACTAGCGGGAATCTACAATGAGCAGTTCTTC.

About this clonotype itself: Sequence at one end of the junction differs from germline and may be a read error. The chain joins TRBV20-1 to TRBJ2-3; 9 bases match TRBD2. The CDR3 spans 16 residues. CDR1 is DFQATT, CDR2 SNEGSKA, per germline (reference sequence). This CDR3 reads CCAAGTSRSSTDTQYF. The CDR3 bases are TGCTGTGCTGCCGGGACTAGCAGGTCTAGCACAGATACGCAGTATTTT.

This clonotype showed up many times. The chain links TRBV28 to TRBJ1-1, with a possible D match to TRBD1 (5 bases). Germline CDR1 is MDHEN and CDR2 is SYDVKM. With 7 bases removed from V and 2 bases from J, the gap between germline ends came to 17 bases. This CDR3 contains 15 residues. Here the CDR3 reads CASTNSGGLNTEAFF. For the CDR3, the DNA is TGTGCCAGCACAAACTCCGGGGGACTTAACACTGAAGCTTTCTTT.

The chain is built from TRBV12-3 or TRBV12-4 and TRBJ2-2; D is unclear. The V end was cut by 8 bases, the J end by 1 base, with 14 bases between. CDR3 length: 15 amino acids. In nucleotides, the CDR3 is TGTGCCAGCCTAAGCCTCTTCCAGAACACCGGGGAGCTGTTTTTT. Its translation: CASLSLFQNTGELFF.